The subject of this entry is one T cell receptor beta chain. TCRdb's table, derived via immunoSEQ multiplex PCR, lists solely in-frame clones and lacks some. The sample yields approximately 230,000 clones, 86% seen once. V trimming: 7 bases; J trimming: 15 bases; junction bases outside the gene matches: 21. The CDR3 has 15 residues. Looked up from germline, CDR1 is SEHNR and CDR2 is FQNEAQ (reference sequence). This sample was taken from a study of blood T cell repertoires in COVID-19. Sequenced: peripheral blood. The sequence came from a man younger than 40 who had recovered from COVID-19. The genes are TRBV7-9 and TRBJ2-1; TRBD1 matches 7 bases. The CDR3 protein is CASTEIATGLTGLFF. The DNA of the CDR3 is TGTGCCAGCACAGAGATCGCAACGGGGCTGACAGGGCTGTTCTTC.